Presented here are 20 T cell receptor beta chains from one specimen sequenced in a study of vaccination effects on CD4 cells after COVID-19. Sequencing followed a ViraFEST assay step that expanded antigen-specific CD4+ T cells with viral peptide pools. Cells that had been cultured for 10 days were the source of isolated CD4+ T cells. Each participant was given two doses of one vaccine (BNT162b2 or mRNA-1273). For these receptors, no antigen is known. Produced via immunoSEQ multiplex PCR; TCRdb's table is partial and in-frame only. The sample lists just under 60,000 clones, around 78% seen once, with about 2.1% in the top ten. Specimen: CD4+ T cells from PBMCs cultured with HCoV-OC43 spike peptides, collected after COVID-19 vaccination. As for subset: HCoV-OC43 spike overlapping peptide pool stimulation. The receptor source for this set is a human donor who received a COVID-19 vaccine.

The chain couples TRBV18 to TRBJ2-7; 9 nucleotides match TRBD1. V lost 6 bases, J lost 1 base, and 22 bases stayed unmatched. CDR3 length: 20 amino acids. Germline V lookup: CDR1 KGHSH, CDR2 LQKENI. CDR3 amino acids: CASSRDRVRFVFELSYEQYV. The CDR3 nucleotides are TGTGCCAGCTCTCGGGACAGGGTCCGTTTTGTGTTTGAATTATCCTACGAGCAGTACGTC.

The chain carries TRBV7-8 and TRBJ2-5; TRBD2 agrees at 7 bases. The CDR3 covers 15 residues. After removal of 5 bases from V and 4 bases from J, the junction contained 10 bases not matched to a gene. Germline V gene sequence: CDR1 SGHVS, CDR2 FQNEAQ. The CDR3 bases are TGTGCCAGCAGCCTCTTTCGGGGAGGGGCAGAGACCCAGTACTTC. This translates into CASSLFRGGAETQYF.

This clone was seen only a few times. The rearrangement uses TRBV19 and TRBJ2-7, with a tentative D call TRBD2 (6 bases). The CDR3 has 14 amino acids. CDR1 LNHDA and CDR2 SQIVND come from the germline V gene (reference sequence). V was shortened by 8 bases and J by 0 bases, with 14 bases between the two germline ends. CDR3 in amino acids: CASQIRGASYEQYV. In DNA form, the CDR3 reads TGTGCCAGTCAGATACGCGGGGCCTCCTACGAGCAGTACGTC.

The chain employs TRBV24-1 and TRBJ2-5; tentatively, D is TRBD1 or TRBD2 (5 bases each). CDR1 is KGHDR, CDR2 SFDVKD, per germline. CDR3 size: 14 residues. V was cut by 5 bases and J by 5 bases, with 14 bases left in between. CDR3 in DNA: TGTGCCACCAGTGTTTCTGGGGGTGAGGAGACCCAGTACTTC. This codes for CATSVSGGEETQYF.

The chain couples TRBV27 to TRBJ1-4, with 8 positions matching TRBD1. V lost 5 bases to trimming and J lost 1 base; unmatched junction nucleotides: 9. Germline V gene sequence: CDR1 MNHEY, CDR2 SMNVEV (reference sequence). This CDR3 region has 17 residues. CDR3 in amino acids: CASSRDRGLRTNEKLFF. In DNA, the CDR3 is TGTGCCAGCAGTCGCGACAGGGGTTTAAGAACTAATGAAAAACTGTTTTTT.

The chain has TRBV10-1 and TRBJ2-1; D is possibly TRBD2 (6 bases). With 2 bases removed from V and 7 bases from J, the gap between germline ends came to 12 bases. The CDR3 has 14 amino acids. Germline V lookup: CDR1 WNHNN, CDR2 SYGVQD (reference sequence). The DNA of the CDR3 is TGCGCCAGCAGTGAGATGGAGGGCGAGAATGAGCAGTTCTTC. This sequence encodes CASSEMEGENEQFF.

V and J are TRBV27 and TRBJ2-7; TRBD1 matches at 9 bases. The germline CDR1 and CDR2 sequences are MNHEY and SMNVEV (reference sequence). The CDR3 runs 16 residues. The V and J ends lost 3 bases and 0 bases, in that order; junction bases with no gene match: 6. CDR3 sequence (DNA): TGTGCCAGCAGTTTCTCGGACAGGGGCAACTCCTACGAGCAGTACGTC. It specifies CASSFSDRGNSYEQYV.

This clone was observed a handful of times. The V and J genes are TRBV19 and TRBJ1-5; D is possibly TRBD1 (5 bases). The V gene's germline CDR1 is LNHDA and CDR2 SQIVND (reference sequence). The CDR3 runs to 17 residues. The V gene lost 7 bases and the J gene lost 0 bases, with 19 bases spanning the gap. CDR3 protein: CASTPRARENSNQPQHF. CDR3 coding DNA: TGTGCCAGTACCCCTCGTGCCAGGGAGAATAGCAATCAGCCCCAGCATTTT.

V usage is TRBV30 and J usage is TRBJ1-3, with D tentatively TRBD1 (6 bases). Germline V gene sequence: CDR1 GTSNPN, CDR2 SVGIG (reference sequence). The CDR3 loop spans 16 amino acids. Trimming took 3 bases from V and 0 from J, leaving 15 bases between them. The chain's CDR3 is CAWSEDSPSSGNTIYF. CDR3 bases: TGTGCCTGGAGCGAGGACAGCCCGAGCTCTGGAAACACCATATATTTT.

The genes are TRBV19 and TRBJ2-6, with a possible D match to TRBD1 (6 bases). From germline, CDR1 is LNHDA and CDR2 SQIVND (reference sequence). The CDR3 length is 15 residues. Trimming took off 4 bases at V and 2 bases at J, with 9 bases between the two ends. In nucleotides, the CDR3 is TGTGCCAGTAGTAGGACAGCGACTGGGGCCAACGTCCTGACTTTC. Translation: CASSRTATGANVLTF.

This chain links TRBV6-4 with TRBJ2-2; D perhaps matches TRBD1 (6 bases). V dropped 4 bases and J dropped 1 base, with 22 bases sitting between them. Germline CDR1 reads MRHNA; CDR2 reads SNTAGT. The CDR3 runs 19 residues. Here the CDR3 reads CASSVKKGGSPLNTGELFF. CDR3 bases: TGTGCCAGCAGTGTGAAAAAAGGGGGTAGCCCCTTGAACACCGGGGAGCTGTTTTTT.

This clone has more than one count but fewer than ten. The chain links TRBV7-3 to TRBJ2-2, with D unclear. This CDR3 has 14 residues. The germline V and J ends were trimmed by 5 bases and 0 bases, with 7 bases remaining between them. Germline CDR1 reads SGHTA; CDR2 reads FQGTGA. Here the CDR3 reads CASSDTSNTGELFF. CDR3 DNA sequence: TGTGCCAGCAGCGATACTTCGAACACCGGGGAGCTGTTTTTT. Full variable domain (outside the CDR3, taken from reference TRBV7-3 and TRBJ2-2): GAGVSQTPSNKVTEKGKYVELRCDPISGHTALYWYRQSLGQGPEFLIYFQGTGAADDSGLPNDRFFAVRPEGSVSTLKIQRTERGDSAVYLCASSDTSNTGELFFGEGSRLTVL.

The gene calls are TRBV9 and TRBJ2-5; D unresolved. Trimming took off 2 bases at V and 5 bases at J, with 10 bases between the two ends. CDR1 is SGDLS and CDR2 is YYNGEE in the germline V gene. CDR3 length equals 13 residues. CDR3 region: CASSVDLQETQYF. CDR3 nucleotide sequence: TGTGCCAGCAGCGTTGATTTACAGGAGACCCAGTACTTC.

This sequence joins TRBV5-1 and TRBJ2-1; 10 bases are a match to TRBD1. Trimming cost V 0 bases and J 3 bases; bases outside gene matches: 3. The CDR3 has 16 amino acids. CDR1 is SGHRS and CDR2 is YFSETQ in the germline V gene. Here the CDR3 DNA reads TGCGCCAGCAGCTTGGAGCGGACAGGGGGCTACAATGAGCAGTTCTTC. Protein: CASSLERTGGYNEQFF.

J is TRBJ2-5 and V is TRBV7-3, with 12 bases fitting TRBD2. This CDR3 spans 17 amino acids. Germline lookup yields CDR1 SGHTA and CDR2 FQGTGA. Trimming at V came to 5 bases and at J to 5 bases, leaving 12 bases not matched to a gene. The CDR3 loop is CASSPRTSGASGETQYF. The DNA for the CDR3 is TGTGCCAGCAGCCCGCGGACTAGCGGGGCATCTGGGGAGACCCAGTACTTC.

The rearrangement joins TRBV3-1 (or the pseudogene TRBV3-2) to TRBJ2-7; TRBD1 might be the D (6 bases). Trimming left V 2 bases short and J 6 bases short, with 14 bases between. Germline assignment: CDR1 LGHDT and CDR2 YNNKEL (reference sequence). This CDR3 contains 14 residues. The CDR3 loop is CASSQPGAGAEQYV. CDR3 bases: TGTGCCAGCAGCCAACCCGGGGCAGGGGCCGAGCAGTACGTC.

This rearrangement joins TRBV4-3 to TRBJ1-6; no definite D call. V was cut by 4 bases and J by 12 bases, with 16 bases left in between. CDR3 length: 14 amino acids. Per the germline V gene, CDR1 is LGHNA and CDR2 is YSLEER. The chain's CDR3 is CASSLGEGQGPLHF. The CDR3 DNA follows: TGCGCCAGCAGCCTCGGGGAAGGCCAAGGACCCCTCCACTTT.

In this sample, this clone turned up a few times. The chain uses TRBV4-3 and TRBJ1-5; 8 bases are a match to TRBD1. The CDR3 sequence is 15 residues long. Trimming removed 3 bases from V and 9 bases from J; junction bases left unmatched: 10. Germline V gene data show CDR1 as LGHNA and CDR2 as YSLEER. In DNA form, the CDR3 reads TGCGCCAGCAGCCAGGCGACAGGGGCACTCGGGCCCCAGCATTTT. Amino acid sequence: CASSQATGALGPQHF.

The genes are TRBV7-2 and TRBJ1-2; D might be TRBD1 (6 bases). Trimming stripped 0 bases from V and 4 bases from J, with 12 bases between. This CDR3 has 15 amino acids. CDR1 is SGHTA, CDR2 FQGNSA, per germline. CDR3 in amino acids: CASSLARQVPYGYTF. CDR3 DNA: TGTGCCAGCAGCTTAGCCCGACAGGTTCCCTATGGCTACACCTTC.

The V call is TRBV29-1, the J call TRBJ2-1; tentatively, D is TRBD1 or TRBD2 (6 bases each). Germline CDR1 is SQVTM and CDR2 is ANQGSEA. The ends were cut back, 5 bases at V and 5 bases at J, with 16 bases in the middle. This CDR3 has 14 residues. The DNA of the CDR3 is TGCAGCGTTCTGAGGGGGGCTGACGACAATGAGCAGTTCTTC. Its protein is CSVLRGADDNEQFF.